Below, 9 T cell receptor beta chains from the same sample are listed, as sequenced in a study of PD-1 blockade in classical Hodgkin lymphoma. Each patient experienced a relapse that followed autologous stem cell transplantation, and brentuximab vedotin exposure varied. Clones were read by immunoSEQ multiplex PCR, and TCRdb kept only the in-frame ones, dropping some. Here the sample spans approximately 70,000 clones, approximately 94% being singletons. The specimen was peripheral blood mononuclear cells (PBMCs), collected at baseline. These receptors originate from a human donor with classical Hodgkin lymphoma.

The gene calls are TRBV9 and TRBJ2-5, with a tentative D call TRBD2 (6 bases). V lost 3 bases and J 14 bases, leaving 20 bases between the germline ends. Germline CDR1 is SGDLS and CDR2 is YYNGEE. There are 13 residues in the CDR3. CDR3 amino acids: CASSANWGWGLYF. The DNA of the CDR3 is TGTGCCAGCAGCGCAAACTGGGGATGGGGACTTTACTTC.

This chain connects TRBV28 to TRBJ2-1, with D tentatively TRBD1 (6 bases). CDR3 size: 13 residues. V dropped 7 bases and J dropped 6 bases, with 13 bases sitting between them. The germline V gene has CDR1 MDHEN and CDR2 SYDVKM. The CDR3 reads CASKDSVVNEQFF. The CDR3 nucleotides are TGTGCCAGCAAGGACAGTGTGGTCAATGAGCAGTTCTTC.

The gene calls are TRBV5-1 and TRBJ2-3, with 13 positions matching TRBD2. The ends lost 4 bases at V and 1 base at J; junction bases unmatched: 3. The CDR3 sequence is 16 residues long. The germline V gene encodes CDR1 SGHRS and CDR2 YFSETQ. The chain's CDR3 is CASSAGTSGGTDTQYF. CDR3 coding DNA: TGCGCCAGCAGCGCCGGGACTAGCGGGGGCACAGATACGCAGTATTTT.

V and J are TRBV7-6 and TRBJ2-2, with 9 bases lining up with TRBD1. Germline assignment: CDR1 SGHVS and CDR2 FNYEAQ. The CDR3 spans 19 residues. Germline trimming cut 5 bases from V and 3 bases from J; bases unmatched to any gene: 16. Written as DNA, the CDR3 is TGTGCCAGCAGCAGGACCCCCACAGGGGGCTTCCCTCACACCGGGGAGCTGTTTTTT. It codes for CASSRTPTGGFPHTGELFF.

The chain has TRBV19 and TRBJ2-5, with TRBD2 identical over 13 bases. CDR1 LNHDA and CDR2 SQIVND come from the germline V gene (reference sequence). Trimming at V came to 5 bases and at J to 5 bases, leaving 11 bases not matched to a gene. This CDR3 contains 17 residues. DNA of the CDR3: TGTGCCAGTAGTTTCCTCGGACTAGCGGGAGAACCCGAGACCCAGTACTTC. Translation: CASSFLGLAGEPETQYF.

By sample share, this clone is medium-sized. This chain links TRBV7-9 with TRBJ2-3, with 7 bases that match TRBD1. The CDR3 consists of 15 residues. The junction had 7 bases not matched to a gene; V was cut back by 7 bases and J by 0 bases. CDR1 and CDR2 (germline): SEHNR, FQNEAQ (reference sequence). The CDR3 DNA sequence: TGTGCCAGCACCCTAGGGACAGACAGCACAGATACGCAGTATTTT. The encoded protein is CASTLGTDSTDTQYF. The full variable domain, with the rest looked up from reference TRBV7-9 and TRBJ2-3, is DTGVSQNPRHKITKRGQNVTFRCDPISEHNRLYWYRQTLGQGPEFLTYFQNEAQLEKSRLLSDRFSAERPKGSFSTLEIQRTEQGDSAMYLCASTLGTDSTDTQYFGPGTRLTVL.

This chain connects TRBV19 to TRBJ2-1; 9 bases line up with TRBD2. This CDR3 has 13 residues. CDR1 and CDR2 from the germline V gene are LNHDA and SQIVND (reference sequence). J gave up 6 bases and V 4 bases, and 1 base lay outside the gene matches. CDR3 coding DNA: TGTGCCAGTAGTAGCGGGGGGGCCAATGAGCAGTTCTTC. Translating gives CASSSGGANEQFF.

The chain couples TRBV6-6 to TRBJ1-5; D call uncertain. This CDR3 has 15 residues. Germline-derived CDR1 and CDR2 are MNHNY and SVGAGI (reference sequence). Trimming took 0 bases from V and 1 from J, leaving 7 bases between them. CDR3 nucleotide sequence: TGTGCCAGCAGTTACTCAGGAGAAAGCAATCAGCCCCAGCATTTT. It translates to CASSYSGESNQPQHF.

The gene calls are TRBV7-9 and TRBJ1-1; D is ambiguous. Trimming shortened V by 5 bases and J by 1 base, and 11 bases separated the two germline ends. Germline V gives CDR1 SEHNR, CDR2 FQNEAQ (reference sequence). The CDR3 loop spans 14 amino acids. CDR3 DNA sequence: TGTGCCAGCAGCCCATCGGCGGGGAACACTGAAGCTTTCTTT. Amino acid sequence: CASSPSAGNTEAFF.